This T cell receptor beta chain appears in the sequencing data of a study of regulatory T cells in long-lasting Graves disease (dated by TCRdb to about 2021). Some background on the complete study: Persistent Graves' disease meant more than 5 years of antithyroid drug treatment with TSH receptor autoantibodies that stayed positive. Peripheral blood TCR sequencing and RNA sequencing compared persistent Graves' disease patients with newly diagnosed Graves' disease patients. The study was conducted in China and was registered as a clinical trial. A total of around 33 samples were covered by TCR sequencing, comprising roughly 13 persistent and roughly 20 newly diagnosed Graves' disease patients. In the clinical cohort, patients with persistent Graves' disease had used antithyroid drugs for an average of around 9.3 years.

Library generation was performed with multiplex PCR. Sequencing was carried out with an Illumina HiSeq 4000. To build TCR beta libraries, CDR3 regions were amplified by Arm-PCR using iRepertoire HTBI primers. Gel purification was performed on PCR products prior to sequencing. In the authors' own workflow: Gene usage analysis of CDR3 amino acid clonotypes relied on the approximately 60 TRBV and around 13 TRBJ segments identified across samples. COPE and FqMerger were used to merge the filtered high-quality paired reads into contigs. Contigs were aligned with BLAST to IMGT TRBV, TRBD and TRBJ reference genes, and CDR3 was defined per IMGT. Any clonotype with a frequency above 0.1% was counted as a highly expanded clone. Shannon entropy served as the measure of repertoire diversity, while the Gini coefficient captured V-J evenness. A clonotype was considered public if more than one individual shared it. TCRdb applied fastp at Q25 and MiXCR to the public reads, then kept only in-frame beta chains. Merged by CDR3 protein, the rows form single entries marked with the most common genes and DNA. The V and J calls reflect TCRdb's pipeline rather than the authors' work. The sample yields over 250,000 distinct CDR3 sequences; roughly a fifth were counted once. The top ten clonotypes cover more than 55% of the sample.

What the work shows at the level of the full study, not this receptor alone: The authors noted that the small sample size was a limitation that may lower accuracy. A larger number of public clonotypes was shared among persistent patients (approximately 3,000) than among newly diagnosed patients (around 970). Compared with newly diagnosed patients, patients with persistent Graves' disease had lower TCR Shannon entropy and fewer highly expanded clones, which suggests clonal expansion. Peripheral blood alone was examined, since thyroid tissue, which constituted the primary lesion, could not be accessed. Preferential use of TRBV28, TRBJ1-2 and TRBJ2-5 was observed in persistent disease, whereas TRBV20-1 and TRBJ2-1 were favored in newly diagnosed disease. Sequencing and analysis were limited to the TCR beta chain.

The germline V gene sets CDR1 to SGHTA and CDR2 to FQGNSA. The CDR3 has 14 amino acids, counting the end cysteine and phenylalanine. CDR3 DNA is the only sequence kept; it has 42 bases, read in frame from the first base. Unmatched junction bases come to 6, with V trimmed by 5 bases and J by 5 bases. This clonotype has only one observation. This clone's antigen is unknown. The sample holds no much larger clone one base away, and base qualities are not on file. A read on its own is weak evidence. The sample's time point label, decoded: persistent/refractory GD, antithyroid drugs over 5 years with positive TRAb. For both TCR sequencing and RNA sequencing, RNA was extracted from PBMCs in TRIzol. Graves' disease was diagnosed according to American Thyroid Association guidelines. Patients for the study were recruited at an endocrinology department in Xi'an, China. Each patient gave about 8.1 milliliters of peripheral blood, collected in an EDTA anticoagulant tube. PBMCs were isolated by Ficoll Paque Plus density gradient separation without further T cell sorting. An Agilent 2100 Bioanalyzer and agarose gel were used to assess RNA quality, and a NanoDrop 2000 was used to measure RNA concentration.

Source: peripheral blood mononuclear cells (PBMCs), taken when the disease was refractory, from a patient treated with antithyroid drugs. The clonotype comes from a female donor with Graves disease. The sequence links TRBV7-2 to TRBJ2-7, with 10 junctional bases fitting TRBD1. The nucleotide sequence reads TGTGCCAGCAGCACCCGGGACAGGGGCAACGAGCAGTACTTC. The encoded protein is CASSTRDRGNEQYF.